A single TCR beta chain is shown here with its context. Its antigen remains unidentified. The TCR library protocol was used to attach unique molecular identifiers. These identifiers were attached to individual cDNA molecules. TCRdb reprocessed the 5' RACE reads with MiXCR, giving one entry per CDR3 protein. The table includes under 85,000 distinct CDR3 sequences, 13% to 15% detected once. The data belong to a study of early T cells in non-severe SARS-CoV-2 infection. Across the study: Sequencing input comprised bulk RNA from unsorted whole blood; chain pairing was not available. General study findings and limits: Anti-spike CD8 specificities were favored by VDJdb matching, whose results missed private and CD4 specificities.

The germline gives CDR1 MNHEY, CDR2 SMNVEV (reference sequence). The CDR3 sequence is 13 residues long. V lost 1 base, J lost 4 bases, and 7 bases lay in between. The TCR originated in an adult who was a healthcare worker with PCR-confirmed SARS-CoV-2 infection or an uninfected control (not recorded which). The J gene is TRBJ1-1, the V gene TRBV27; no reliable D call. Sequencing was performed on whole blood. CDR3 nucleotides: TGTGCCAGCAGTTTATTTTGGGGCACTGAAGCTTTCTTT. This translates into CASSLFWGTEAFF.